One TCR beta chain is described in this entry. Its antigen remains unidentified. No qualities accompany the bases; no much larger clone lies one base away. Using immunoSEQ, frozen genomic DNA was subjected to high-throughput TCRbeta CDR3 sequencing, a process that included PCR amplification, mapping, bias correction and internal controls. From the authors' description of their analysis: Productive rearrangements were kept, and unique TCRbeta sequences were defined by CDR3 nucleotide sequence plus V and J gene. Donor-reactive sequences required at least 5-fold expansion in CFSE-low cells versus unstimulated pre-transplant cells and at least 0.01% frequency. Minimum frequency thresholds were set for each subject on the basis of the unstimulated sample with the lowest template count, so that a detection power of at least 90% was ensured. Repertoire turnover was measured by Jensen-Shannon divergence between the top 1000 TCRbeta sequences post- and pre-transplant. Two-sided Fisher's exact tests were used to test for changes in how often donor-reactive sequences were detected. As stored in TCRdb, this immuneACCESS dataset retains in-frame rearrangements with V and J assigned. A fraction of the clones does not appear; measured against another copy, unresolved V genes explain less than half of the discrepancy, and the remainder lacks a known reason. V and J calls and clone size are those listed in that table; D and trimming were worked out from the DNA. The sample table records more than 100,000 clones; around 80% of these occur just once. The ten largest make up 2.5% to 3.5% of the sample.

Unstimulated PBMCs, after thawing, were stained for CD3, CD4 and CD8 and then FACS-sorted into CD3+CD4+ and CD3+CD8+ populations. All 8 studied subjects were randomized to withdrawal of immunosuppression. Genomic DNA was isolated with the Qiagen DNeasy Blood and Tissue Kit. The data were obtained in a study of T cell clones after liver transplantation (dated 2019 in TCRdb). About the investigation overall: ITN030ST, the source of the samples, was a randomized trial that attempted immunosuppression withdrawal within 2 years of liver transplantation. After a pre-transplant mixed lymphocyte reaction, TCRbeta sequencing was used to pinpoint donor-reactive T cell clones, which were subsequently tracked in post-transplant blood. Third party-reactive TCRbeta sequences from pre-transplant MLRs were also identified as an antigen-independent comparator for donor-reactive sequences. Of the eight recipients, three were HCV-positive, while the remaining recipients had been transplanted for non-autoimmune, non-viral indications. No induction therapy was given to the subjects, and standard immunosuppression was administered until randomization at 12-24 months post-transplant. Tolerance meant complete immunosuppression withdrawal for at least one year without liver enzymes rising beyond twice the upper limit of normal. Blood samples were collected pre-transplant, pre-randomization before withdrawal, and post-randomization after either full withdrawal or failed withdrawal. A cohort of 8 liver transplant recipients was studied, of whom 3 were classified as tolerant and 5 as non-tolerant.

Study-level results and caveats: Low numbers of available donor cells limited the measurable donor-reactive repertoire in a couple of subjects. Because of small, heterogeneous patient numbers and non-standardized post-transplant time points, the conclusions were only preliminary. Since no allograft tissue specimens were available, donor-reactive T cells may have migrated into the graft instead of being deleted. In 5 of 8 subjects, circulating donor-reactive CD4 TCRbeta sequences decreased significantly after transplant, regardless of tolerance or HCV status. Donor-reactive sequences decreased more than third party-reactive sequences, which suggests partial antigen-specific deletion that was not related to withdrawal success. When repertoire turnover was accounted for, significantly reduced detection of donor-reactive sequences was found in 7 of 8 subjects for CD4 and in 8 of 8 subjects for CD8.

Trimming removed 5 bases from V and 10 bases from J, leaving 12 bases between the germline ends. Based on the germline V gene, the CDR1 and CDR2 sequences are ENHRY and SYGVKD. From its cysteine to its phenylalanine, the CDR3 spans 12 amino acids. Just the 36-base CDR3 DNA is kept, in frame starting at base 1. The sequenced sample was CD4+ T cells from blood, obtained approximately 50 months after liver transplant. This TCR was sampled from a human patient who received a liver transplant. After a transplant, some T cells may be the graft donor's own cells. The chain employs TRBV10-3 and TRBJ1-5; no D gene can be assigned with confidence. The base sequence is TGTGCCATCAGTCTAAAGGGCGGACCCCAGCATTTT. Its protein product is CAISLKGGPQHF.